Listed here are 23 T cell receptor beta chains from one sample, sequenced in a study of cytomegalovirus exposure and HLA in healthy donors. The protocol was immunoSEQ multiplex PCR, while the TCRdb copy is restricted to in-frame clones and leaves out a portion. The sample has a few hundred thousand clones, approximately 90% seen once; the top ten hold roughly 0.93%. Sequenced input: PBMCs. These receptors all come from a woman younger than 35 in good health and CMV-seronegative.

The J gene is TRBJ2-1, the V gene TRBV30, with 9 bases aligning to TRBD1. The germline V gene encodes CDR1 GTSNPN and CDR2 SVGIG (reference sequence). The CDR3 spans 15 residues. V lost 3 bases to trimming and J lost 8 bases; unmatched junction nucleotides: 11. CDR3 DNA sequence: TGTGCCTGGAGGCAAGGACAGGGGTTTAGGGATGAGCAGTTCTTC. It translates to CAWRQGQGFRDEQFF.

The gene calls are TRBV6-6 and TRBJ1-1; 9 bases are shared with TRBD1. The CDR3 consists of 15 residues. Germline V CDR1 and CDR2: MNHNY, SVGAGI (reference sequence). Losses at the gene ends were 5 bases for V and 5 bases for J; bases not matched to a gene: 9. CDR3 nucleotide sequence: TGTGCCAGCAGTCGCCGGGACAGGGTTGTGACTGAAGCTTTCTTT. Translated, it gives CASSRRDRVVTEAFF.

The genes are TRBV5-1 and TRBJ1-1, with TRBD1 matching over 7 bases. The length of the CDR3 is 14 residues. Germline CDR1 SGHRS, CDR2 YFSETQ. V dropped 3 bases and J dropped 5; count of bases not matched to a gene: 7. The CDR3 DNA reads as TGCGCCAGCAGCTCCGGACAGGAGAGGACTGAAGCTTTCTTT. Translated, it gives CASSSGQERTEAFF.

This chain connects TRBV27 to TRBJ1-6; TRBD1 is a possible D gene (6 bases). This CDR3 has 19 residues. CDR1 and CDR2 from the germline V gene are MNHEY and SMNVEV (reference sequence). Trimming took 3 bases from V and 8 from J, leaving 26 bases between them. In DNA form, the CDR3 reads TGTGCCAGCAGTTTTGGAATATCGAGGGGACATCCGACCGATTCACCCCTCCACTTT. This gives the protein CASSFGISRGHPTDSPLHF.

V gene TRBV11-2 combines with J gene TRBJ1-2, with no clear D. Germline V gene sequence: CDR1 SGHAT, CDR2 FQNNGV. There are 14 residues in the CDR3. Trimming shortened V by 1 base and J by 1 base, and 7 bases separated the two germline ends. This chain's CDR3 is CASSLAQVNYGYTF. CDR3 coding DNA: TGTGCCAGCAGCTTAGCCCAGGTTAACTATGGCTACACCTTC.

The gene calls are TRBV5-1 and TRBJ2-1; weak D call: TRBD1 (6 bases). CDR1 is SGHRS, CDR2 YFSETQ, per germline. Trimming pared 7 bases from V and 2 bases from J, leaving 13 bases between. This CDR3 spans 14 amino acids. The CDR3 DNA sequence: TGCGCCAGCCGACACAGGGCTCCCTACAATGAGCAGTTCTTC. Translation: CASRHRAPYNEQFF.

The chain combines TRBV5-1 with TRBJ2-7; tentatively, D is TRBD2 (7 bases). The CDR3 sequence is 14 residues long. Germline CDR1 reads SGHRS; CDR2 reads YFSETQ. V lost 6 bases, J lost 3 bases, and 16 bases lay in between. CDR3 sequence (DNA): TGCGCCAGCAAAGGGGGAGGGTTCTACTACGAGCAGTACTTC. This encodes CASKGGGFYYEQYF.

This chain links TRBV9 with TRBJ1-2; possible D gene TRBD1, 6 bases. V was cut by 2 bases and J by 3 bases, with 11 bases left in between. The length of the CDR3 is 14 residues. Germline CDR1 SGDLS, CDR2 YYNGEE. CDR3 in amino acids: CASSVGGPYYGYTF. The DNA of the CDR3 is TGTGCCAGCAGCGTTGGGGGCCCCTACTATGGCTACACCTTC.

The genes are TRBV28 and TRBJ2-7; 9 nucleotides align to TRBD2. The CDR3 covers 15 residues. V lost 8 bases, J lost 2 bases, and 10 bases stayed unmatched. CDR1 is MDHEN, CDR2 SYDVKM, per germline. The CDR3 nucleotides read TGTGCCAGCTCGGGGGGCGGGAGGGGGACCTACGAGCAGTACTTC. Residues: CASSGGGRGTYEQYF.

J is TRBJ1-2 and V is TRBV9; 7 nucleotides align to TRBD1. The CDR3 contains 15 residues. Germline CDR1 and CDR2: SGDLS and YYNGEE. J lost 8 bases, V lost 0 bases, and 10 bases had no gene match. Here the CDR3 reads CASSVDGQGGDGYTF. CDR3 coding DNA: TGTGCCAGCAGCGTAGATGGTCAGGGGGGCGACGGCTACACCTTC.

This CDR3 reads CASTAGYEQYF. CDR3 coding DNA: TGTGCCAGCACGGCAGGCTACGAGCAGTACTTC. The chain uses TRBV6-5 and TRBJ2-7; D ambiguous. Trimming took 7 bases from V and 3 from J, leaving 7 bases between them. This CDR3 spans 11 amino acids. CDR1 MNHEY and CDR2 SVGAGI come from the germline V gene.

The CDR3 is CASSGANPTGYTF. The CDR3 coding sequence is TGTGCCAGCAGCGGGGCTAACCCGACGGGCTACACCTTC. V gene TRBV5-4 combines with J gene TRBJ1-2, with a weak D call TRBD1 (5 bases). V lost 4 bases and J 8 bases, leaving 15 bases between the germline ends. This CDR3 has 13 amino acids. Germline CDR1 and CDR2: SGHNT and YYREEE (reference sequence).

The V gene is TRBV5-8, the J gene TRBJ2-5; TRBD1 aligns across 11 bases. Per the germline V gene, CDR1 is SGHTS and CDR2 is YDEGEE. This CDR3 contains 16 residues. J was trimmed by 5 bases and V by 1 base; bases with no gene match: 7. In nucleotides, the CDR3 is TGTGCCAGCAGCTTGTACGGGACAGGGGGTATGGAGACCCAGTACTTC. Translated: CASSLYGTGGMETQYF.

The chain combines TRBV28 with TRBJ1-1, with TRBD1 matching over 9 bases. This CDR3 is built from 19 residues. V trimming: 6 bases; J trimming: 0 bases; junction bases outside the gene matches: 17. CDR1 MDHEN and CDR2 SYDVKM come from the germline V gene. The CDR3 loop is CASSRAGTGTMFMNTEAFF. The DNA of the CDR3 is TGTGCCAGCAGCCGCGCCGGGACAGGGACCATGTTTATGAACACTGAAGCTTTCTTT. Based on the CDR3 plus reference TRBV28 and TRBJ1-1, the full variable domain is DVKVTQSSRYLVKRTGEKVFLECVQDMDHENMFWYRQDPGLGLRLIYFSYDVKMKEKGDIPEGYSVSREKKERFSLILESASTNQTSMYLCASSRAGTGTMFMNTEAFFGQGTRLTVV.

The chain uses TRBV5-6 and TRBJ2-1; D possibly corresponds to TRBD2 (7 bases). V was pared by 1 base and J by 5 bases, with 19 bases between. This CDR3 region has 17 residues. Germline V lookup: CDR1 SGHDT, CDR2 YYEEEE. The CDR3 loop reads CASSLYRRGLYNNEQFF. The CDR3 coding sequence is TGTGCCAGCAGCTTGTATCGGCGGGGGCTGTACAACAATGAGCAGTTCTTC.

The V and J genes are TRBV10-3 and TRBJ1-1; possible D gene TRBD1, 6 bases. V was shortened by 4 bases and J by 1 base, with 10 bases between the two germline ends. Germline V lookup: CDR1 ENHRY, CDR2 SYGVKD. The CDR3 contains 14 residues. The CDR3 DNA follows: TGTGCCATCAGTGCGTACAGGGAGAACACTGAAGCTTTCTTT. Translation: CAISAYRENTEAFF.

As to this clone: The same CDR3 can be traced to other DNA sequences in this sample. This rearrangement joins TRBV9 to TRBJ1-1; D might be TRBD1 (6 bases). The CDR3 is 14 residues long. Germline V gives CDR1 SGDLS, CDR2 YYNGEE. Trimming left V 0 bases short and J 5 bases short, with 11 bases between. The CDR3 bases are TGTGCCAGCAGCGTAGGGGGGGGCGGGACTGAAGCTTTCTTT. Translation: CASSVGGGGTEAFF.

This rearrangement joins TRBV4-3 to TRBJ2-7; 8 bases are a match to TRBD1. The V segment lost 0 bases and the J segment 0 bases; nucleotides outside the gene matches: 7. CDR3 length: 17 residues. The V gene's germline CDR1 is LGHNA and CDR2 YSLEER. Written as DNA, the CDR3 is TGCGCCAGCAGCCAAGATTCTTGGGACAGGATCTCCTACGAGCAGTACTTC. It encodes CASSQDSWDRISYEQYF.

The genes are TRBV11-2 and TRBJ2-3; D gene unclear. The V end lost 5 bases, the J end lost 6 bases, and 9 bases lay between the germline ends. Germline V gene sequence: CDR1 SGHAT, CDR2 FQNNGV. The CDR3 loop spans 12 amino acids. The CDR3 reads CASSPPGDTQYF. CDR3 in DNA: TGTGCCAGCAGCCCCCCCGGGGATACGCAGTATTTT.

This clone was counted once. The chain uses TRBV5-1 and TRBJ2-2; no firm D call. The germline V gene has CDR1 SGHRS and CDR2 YFSETQ. The V end lost 1 base, the J end lost 4 bases, and 17 bases lay between the germline ends. This CDR3 has 17 amino acids. The CDR3 here is CASSLTAEKHGTGELFF. The CDR3 region has the DNA TGCGCCAGCAGCTTGACCGCGGAAAAACACGGCACCGGGGAGCTGTTTTTT.

The chain has TRBV5-4 and TRBJ2-1; 7 positions match TRBD2. V was clipped by 4 bases and J by 5 bases; unmatched bases: 21. Germline V gene sequence: CDR1 SGHNT, CDR2 YYREEE (reference sequence). This CDR3 is 19 amino acids long. The CDR3 spells CASSQGLVLGGMGHNEQFF. In nucleotides, the CDR3 is TGTGCCAGCAGCCAAGGACTAGTGTTGGGCGGGATGGGACACAATGAGCAGTTCTTC.

The chain employs TRBV6-1 and TRBJ1-1; a weak D match, TRBD1 (5 bases). The germline CDR1 and CDR2 sequences are MNHNS and SASEGT. The CDR3 is 13 residues long. Trimming took 5 bases from V and 1 from J, leaving 8 bases between them. The CDR3 coding sequence is TGTGCCAGCAGTAAACAGGAGAACACTGAAGCTTTCTTT. Its protein product is CASSKQENTEAFF.

The chain recombines TRBV28 with TRBJ2-1; TRBD2 agrees at 7 bases. Trimming took 3 bases from V and 7 from J; bases not matched to a gene: 9. The CDR3 consists of 15 residues. CDR1 is MDHEN and CDR2 is SYDVKM in the germline V gene. CDR3 DNA sequence: TGTGCCAGCAGTTTCGAGATCGGGGGGAGGAATGAGCAGTTCTTC. Protein: CASSFEIGGRNEQFF.